Presented here are 27 T cell receptor beta chains from one specimen sequenced in a study of cytotoxic CD8 clonotypes in ibrutinib-treated CLL. Profiling relied on immunoSEQ multiplex PCR, and the TCRdb table lists in-frame clones only, not all of them. This table holds roughly 300,000 clones, 60% to 80% found once. The input for sequencing was PBMCs, taken at disease progression, from a patient treated with ibrutinib. The receptors here all came from a human donor with chronic lymphocytic leukemia.

The rearrangement links TRBV6-1 to TRBJ1-5; the D is unclear. CDR3 length: 14 amino acids. Germline V CDR1 and CDR2: MNHNS, SASEGT. V was cut by 3 bases and J by 3 bases, with 9 bases left in between. The CDR3 nucleotides read TGTGCCAGCAGTGAGACGGGGTACAATCAGCCCCAGCATTTT. Translation: CASSETGYNQPQHF.

This clone has more than one count but fewer than ten. The chain links TRBV19 to TRBJ2-1; D is possibly TRBD1 or TRBD2 (6 bases each). The CDR3 totals 15 residues. The germline gives CDR1 LNHDA, CDR2 SQIVND (reference sequence). V was clipped by 5 bases and J by 8 bases, with 19 bases between them. CDR3: CASSADRFRRDEQFF. Written as DNA, the CDR3 is TGTGCCAGTAGTGCCGACAGGTTCCGGAGGGATGAGCAGTTCTTC.

This clone has just one count. This chain joins TRBV6-5 and TRBJ2-1; 9 positions match TRBD2. The CDR3 sequence is 16 residues long. V was pared by 1 base and J by 0 bases, with 1 base of the junction left unmatched. Germline CDR1 and CDR2: MNHEY and SVGAGI. CDR3 sequence reads: CASSYWGLASYNEQFF. The CDR3 DNA follows: TGTGCCAGCAGTTACTGGGGACTAGCCTCCTACAATGAGCAGTTCTTC.

This clone has just a few counts. CDR3 amino acids: CASSPDRVNIQYF. CDR3 bases: TGTGCCAGCAGCCCGGACAGGGTAAACATTCAGTACTTC. The chain is built from TRBV7-2 and TRBJ2-4; 8 bases are a match to TRBD1. Unmatched junction bases numbered 3, after V lost 5 bases and J lost 6 bases. Germline-derived CDR1 and CDR2 are SGHTA and FQGNSA. The CDR3 runs to 13 residues.

The chain combines TRBV18 with TRBJ2-5, with a tentative D call TRBD2 (6 bases). Deletions cut 3 bases from V and 5 bases from J, with 10 bases between. CDR3 length: 13 amino acids. Looked up from germline, CDR1 is KGHSH and CDR2 is LQKENI. This CDR3 reads CASSPGGWETQYF. Written as DNA, the CDR3 is TGTGCCAGCTCACCTGGAGGGTGGGAGACCCAGTACTTC.

The chain has TRBV6-5 and TRBJ2-7; 10 nucleotides line up with TRBD1. Germline CDR1 MNHEY, CDR2 SVGAGI. V shed 6 bases, J shed 4 bases, and the junction held 9 bases outside the gene matches. CDR3 length equals 15 residues. CDR3 nucleotide sequence: TGTGCCAGCAGAACCCCGACAGGGGGCTGGTACGAGCAGTACTTC. Residues: CASRTPTGGWYEQYF.

The chain employs TRBV7-6 and TRBJ2-3, with D perhaps TRBD1 (6 bases). The germline V and J ends were trimmed by 2 bases and 4 bases, with 13 bases remaining between them. CDR1 SGHVS and CDR2 FNYEAQ come from the germline V gene. The CDR3 spans 15 residues. CDR3: CASSLQGRGADTQYF. CDR3 nucleotide sequence: TGTGCCAGCAGCTTACAGGGCAGGGGCGCAGATACGCAGTATTTT. The full variable domain, in which reference TRBV7-6 and TRBJ2-3 provide the parts outside the CDR3, is GAGVSQSPRYKVTKRGQDVALRCDPISGHVSLYWYRQALGQGPEFLTYFNYEAQQDKSGLPNDRFSAERPEGSISTLTIQRTEQRDSAMYRCASSLQGRGADTQYFGPGTRLTVL.

V is TRBV5-5 and J is TRBJ1-3, with a possible D match to TRBD1 (5 bases). V shed 1 base and J shed 13 bases, with 12 bases lying between them. In germline, CDR1 is SGHKS, CDR2 YYEKEE (reference sequence). The CDR3 sequence is 12 residues long. CDR3 loop: CASSLNGGSIYF. In nucleotides, the CDR3 is TGTGCCAGCAGCTTGAATGGGGGATCGATATATTTT.

This clone was picked up a small number of times. The CDR3 DNA reads as TGTGCCAGCAGCCGACAGGGGAACACCGGGGAGCTGTTTTTT. Translation: CASSRQGNTGELFF. The chain combines TRBV6-5 with TRBJ2-2; TRBD1 matches 7 bases. V trimming: 6 bases; J trimming: 1 base; junction bases outside the gene matches: 2. The CDR3 contains 14 residues. Germline-derived CDR1 and CDR2 are MNHEY and SVGAGI.

This clone has just one count. The chain links TRBV5-1 to TRBJ1-1, with 7 bases matching TRBD1. With 4 bases clipped from V and 6 bases from J, the junction kept 3 bases outside the gene matches. CDR3 length equals 12 residues. Germline V CDR1 and CDR2: SGHRS, YFSETQ. CDR3 amino acids: CASSVQGAEAFF. As DNA, the CDR3 is TGCGCCAGCAGCGTCCAGGGGGCTGAAGCTTTCTTT.

The chain combines TRBV4-1 with TRBJ1-5; TRBD1 aligns across 7 bases. Losses at the gene ends were 1 base for V and 6 bases for J; bases not matched to a gene: 9. The CDR3 is 16 residues long. Germline CDR1 MGHRA, CDR2 YSYEKL. The CDR3 reads CASSQVSGGWFQPQHF. The CDR3 DNA reads TGCGCCAGCAGCCAAGTTTCAGGGGGATGGTTTCAGCCCCAGCATTTT.

The chain couples TRBV9 to TRBJ1-2; 7 bases map to TRBD1. The CDR3 totals 12 residues. Germline assignment: CDR1 SGDLS and CDR2 YYNGEE. Losses at the gene ends were 3 bases for V and 6 bases for J; bases not matched to a gene: 2. The CDR3 sequence: CASSDRGNGYTF. The CDR3 DNA is TGTGCCAGCAGCGACAGGGGCAATGGCTACACCTTC.

The chain uses TRBV11-2 and TRBJ2-7; D is possibly TRBD2 (6 bases). CDR1 and CDR2 from the germline V gene are SGHAT and FQNNGV. CDR3 size: 13 residues. V gave up 5 bases and J gave up 10 bases, with 18 bases separating them. The chain's CDR3 is CASSLGRGVEQYF. The CDR3 bases are TGTGCCAGCAGCCTCGGGCGGGGCGTAGAACAGTACTTC.

The chain has TRBV2 and TRBJ1-6; TRBD1 might be the D (5 bases). Germline CDR1 reads SNHLY; CDR2 reads FYNNEI. V lost 2 bases and J lost 9, with 11 bases in between. The CDR3 totals 14 residues. The CDR3 loop reads CASSEIPRVSPLHF. CDR3 bases: TGTGCCAGCAGTGAAATCCCCAGGGTTTCACCCCTCCACTTT. Based on the CDR3 plus reference TRBV2 and TRBJ1-6, the full variable domain is EPEVTQTPSHQVTQMGQEVILRCVPISNHLYFYWYRQILGQKVEFLVSFYNNEISEKSEIFDDQFSVERPDGSNFTLKIRSTKLEDSAMYFCASSEIPRVSPLHFGNGTRLTVT.

The J gene is TRBJ2-7, the V gene TRBV19; 9 nucleotides agree with TRBD1. The germline gives CDR1 LNHDA, CDR2 SQIVND (reference sequence). V shed 3 bases, J shed 5 bases, and the junction held 5 bases outside the gene matches. The length of the CDR3 is 14 residues. The CDR3 region is CASSISDRGDEQYF. Here the CDR3 DNA reads TGTGCCAGTAGTATTTCGGACAGGGGTGACGAGCAGTACTTC.

The CDR3 reads CASSYPTAGPHGYTF. The CDR3 DNA follows: TGTGCCAGCAGCTACCCCACCGCAGGGCCCCATGGCTACACCTTC. This chain links TRBV7-9 with TRBJ1-2, with TRBD1 as a possible D gene (5 bases). The germline V gene encodes CDR1 SEHNR and CDR2 FQNEAQ (reference sequence). The CDR3 is made up of 15 amino acids. Between the trimmed V and J ends, which lost 4 bases and 6 bases, there was a span of 18 bases.

The V gene is TRBV4-1, the J gene TRBJ2-5; TRBD1 might be the D (5 bases). V was shortened by 2 bases and J by 5 bases, with 12 bases between the two germline ends. The CDR3 has 14 residues. The germline V gene has CDR1 MGHRA and CDR2 YSYEKL. The CDR3 DNA reads TGCGCCAGCAGCCAACCGCAGGGAAGGGAGACCCAGTACTTC. Translation: CASSQPQGRETQYF.

The count of this clone is one. The CDR3 DNA reads as TGTGCCAGTAGTATACAGGACAGGGAGGACACTGAAGCTTTCTTT. It yields the protein CASSIQDREDTEAFF. This sequence joins TRBV19 and TRBJ1-1; 8 nucleotides match TRBD1. The J segment lost 3 bases and the V segment lost 2 bases, leaving 5 bases of the junction unmatched. The CDR3 is 15 amino acids. Germline V gene sequence: CDR1 LNHDA, CDR2 SQIVND (reference sequence).

This rearrangement joins TRBV10-2 to TRBJ1-6; a weak D match, TRBD1 (5 bases). This CDR3 contains 15 residues. Trimming shortened V by 3 bases and J by 8 bases, and 14 bases separated the two germline ends. CDR1 is WSHSY and CDR2 is SAAADI in the germline V gene. The CDR3 region is CASSEEGIGDSPLHF. The CDR3 DNA is TGCGCCAGCAGTGAAGAGGGGATCGGCGATTCACCCCTCCACTTT.

V usage is TRBV4-3 and J usage is TRBJ2-5; tentative D call: TRBD1 (6 bases). The germline gives CDR1 LGHNA, CDR2 YSLEER. The length of the CDR3 is 16 residues. V lost 1 base and J 0 bases, leaving 12 bases between the germline ends. In DNA, the CDR3 is TGCGCCAGCAGCCAAGGACCAACAGGGAACCAAGAGACCCAGTACTTC. Amino acid sequence: CASSQGPTGNQETQYF.

This CDR3 reads CASSTTGGAPQHF. The CDR3 DNA is TGTGCCAGCAGTACCACAGGGGGTGCGCCCCAGCATTTT. The chain recombines TRBV2 with TRBJ1-5; 8 positions match TRBD1. J was trimmed by 9 bases and V by 5 bases; bases with no gene match: 6. The CDR3 runs 13 residues. The V gene's germline CDR1 is SNHLY and CDR2 FYNNEI.

Details on this clone: This specimen includes other DNA sequences encoding the same CDR3. The chain links TRBV9 to TRBJ2-7; TRBD2 aligns across 8 bases. Trimming cost V 4 bases and J 2 bases; bases outside gene matches: 5. Germline V gives CDR1 SGDLS, CDR2 YYNGEE. This CDR3 spans 14 amino acids. The CDR3 nucleotides read TGTGCCAGCAGCCCCCGGGAGGGAACCTACGAGCAGTACTTC. This sequence encodes CASSPREGTYEQYF.

The gene calls are TRBV18 and TRBJ2-2; D remains unclear. Trimming removed 0 bases at V and 6 bases at J, with 2 bases between. From germline, CDR1 is KGHSH and CDR2 LQKENI. The CDR3 is 12 amino acids. The chain's CDR3 is CASSPPSGELFF. The CDR3 DNA follows: TGTGCCAGCTCACCACCGTCCGGGGAGCTGTTTTTT.

The rearrangement links TRBV6-1 to TRBJ1-4, with 10 bases lining up with TRBD1. Germline CDR1 reads MNHNS; CDR2 reads SASEGT. J gave up 5 bases and V 0 bases, and 3 bases lay outside the gene matches. This CDR3 contains 16 residues. The CDR3 DNA follows: TGTGCCAGCAGTGAAGCGCCGGGACAGGGGAATGAAAAACTGTTTTTT. It is translated as CASSEAPGQGNEKLFF.

The rearrangement joins TRBV10-3 to TRBJ2-7; perhaps D is TRBD1 or TRBD2 (5 bases each). V was trimmed by 10 bases and J by 7 bases, leaving 23 bases between them. CDR3 length equals 14 residues. In germline, CDR1 is ENHRY, CDR2 SYGVKD. The DNA of the CDR3 is TGTGCCACCCGGGACGAGGGAAAGAAAGGGGAGCAGTACTTC. It encodes CATRDEGKKGEQYF.

J is TRBJ2-3 and V is TRBV29-1, with D uncertain. From germline, CDR1 is SQVTM and CDR2 ANQGSEA. The CDR3 is made up of 14 amino acids. Trimming removed 5 bases from V and 4 bases from J, with 16 bases in between. CDR3 amino acids: CSVYWSRRADTQYF. CDR3 DNA: TGCAGCGTTTATTGGTCCCGTCGAGCAGATACGCAGTATTTT.

This clone was observed a few times. V and J are TRBV19 and TRBJ1-6; no clear D gene. This CDR3 is 14 amino acids long. Germline V gene lookup returns CDR1 LNHDA and CDR2 SQIVND (reference sequence). Trimming left V 5 bases short and J 1 base short, with 6 bases between. In DNA, the CDR3 is TGTGCCAGTAGTCGGCGGTCCTATAATTCACCCCTCCACTTT. Translating it yields CASSRRSYNSPLHF. The whole variable domain, remainder taken from reference TRBV19 and TRBJ1-6, is DGGITQSPKYLFRKEGQNVTLSCEQNLNHDAMYWYRQDPGQGLRLIYYSQIVNDFQKGDIAEGYSVSREKKESFPLTVTSAQKNPTAFYLCASSRRSYNSPLHFGNGTRLTVT.